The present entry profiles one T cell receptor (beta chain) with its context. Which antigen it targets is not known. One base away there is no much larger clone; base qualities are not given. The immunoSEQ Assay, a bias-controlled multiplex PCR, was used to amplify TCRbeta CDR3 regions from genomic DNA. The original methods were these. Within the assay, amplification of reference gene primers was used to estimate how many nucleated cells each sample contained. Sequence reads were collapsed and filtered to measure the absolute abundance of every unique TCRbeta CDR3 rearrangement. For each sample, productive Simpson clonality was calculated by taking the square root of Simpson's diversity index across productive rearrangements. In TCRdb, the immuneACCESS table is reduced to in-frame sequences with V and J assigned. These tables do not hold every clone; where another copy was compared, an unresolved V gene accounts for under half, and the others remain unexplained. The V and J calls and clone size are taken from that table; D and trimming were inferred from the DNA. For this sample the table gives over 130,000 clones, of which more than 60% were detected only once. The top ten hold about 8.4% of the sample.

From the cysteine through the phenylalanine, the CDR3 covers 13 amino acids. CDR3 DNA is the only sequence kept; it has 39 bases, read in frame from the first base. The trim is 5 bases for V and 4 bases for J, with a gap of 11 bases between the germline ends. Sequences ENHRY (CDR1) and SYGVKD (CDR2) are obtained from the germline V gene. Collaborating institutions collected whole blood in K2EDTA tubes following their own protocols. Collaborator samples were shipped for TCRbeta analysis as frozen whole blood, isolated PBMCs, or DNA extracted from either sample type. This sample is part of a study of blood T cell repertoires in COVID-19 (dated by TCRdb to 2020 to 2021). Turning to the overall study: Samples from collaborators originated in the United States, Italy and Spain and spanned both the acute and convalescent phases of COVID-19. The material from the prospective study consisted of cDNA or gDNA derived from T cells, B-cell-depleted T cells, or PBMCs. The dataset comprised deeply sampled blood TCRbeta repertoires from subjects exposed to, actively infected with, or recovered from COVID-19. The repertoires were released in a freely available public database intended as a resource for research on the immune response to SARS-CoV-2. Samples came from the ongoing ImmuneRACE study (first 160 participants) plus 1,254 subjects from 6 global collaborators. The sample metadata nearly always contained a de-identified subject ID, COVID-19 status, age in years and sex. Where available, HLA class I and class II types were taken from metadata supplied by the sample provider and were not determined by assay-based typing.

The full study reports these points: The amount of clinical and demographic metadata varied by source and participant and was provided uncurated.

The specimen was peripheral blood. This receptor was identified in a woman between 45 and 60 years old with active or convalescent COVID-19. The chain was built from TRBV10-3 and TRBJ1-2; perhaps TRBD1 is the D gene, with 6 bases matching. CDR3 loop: CAISQGFSYGYTF. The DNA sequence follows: TGTGCCATCAGTCAGGGGTTCAGCTATGGCTACACCTTC.